The clone carrying this T cell receptor beta chain was picked up many times. Its antigen is currently unknown. The data originate from a study of T cell repertoires in cytomegalovirus infection. Study at large: Public TCR beta signatures were indicative of both CMV infection and a matching HLA type.

TCRdb independently ran MiXCR on the reads; one entry per CDR3 protein. The sample consists of about 400,000 distinct CDR3 sequences, 15% to 20% of them appearing once. CDR1 SGHTA and CDR2 FQGNSA come from the germline V gene. The CDR3 spans 13 residues. The V end lost 5 bases, the J end lost 5 bases, and 12 bases lay between the germline ends. Study results and caveats: Cumulative frequency (of public TCR beta family members) identified carriers of CMV plus the relevant HLA. HLA-C-restricted CMV-specific TCR beta clonotypes prevailed in the ex vivo response.

Sequenced material: PBMCs. The chain couples TRBV7-2 to TRBJ2-5, with D unresolved. The origin of this receptor is a human donor in good health (CMV status not recorded). Some clones in this sample may be carry-over from other donors' samples. In nucleotides, the CDR3 is TGTGCCAGCAGCAGGAGCGACGTGGAGACCCAGTACTTC. Translated: CASSRSDVETQYF. The entire variable domain, with the rest obtained from reference TRBV7-2 and TRBJ2-5, is as follows: GAGVSQSPSNKVTEKGKDVELRCDPISGHTALYWYRQSLGQGLEFLIYFQGNSAPDKSGLPSDRFSAERTGGSVSTLTIQRTQQEDSAVYLCASSRSDVETQYFGPGTRLLVL.